What follows are 3 T cell receptor beta chains derived from one specimen sequenced in a study of T cells after yellow fever vaccination (dated by TCRdb to the late 2010s). The sample's treatment or condition label, decoded: live attenuated yellow fever vaccine strain. Library construction relied on 5' RACE. Sequencing relied on an Illumina NovaSeq 6000. In-frame beta chains were kept once TCRdb had trimmed the public reads at Q25 with fastp and called clones with MiXCR. Entries that share a CDR3 protein sequence are merged under the most common genes and DNA. Here the sample has some 250,000 distinct CDR3 sequences; about 3.5% occur a single time. Of the sample, around a fifth falls within the top ten clones. This specimen consisted of PBMCs, obtained 15 days after the yellow fever booster vaccination. The receptor source for this set is a man younger than 35 who received the YFV17D yellow fever vaccine.

The chain employs TRBV21-1 and TRBJ2-5; the D call in the table, TRBD1, was not verified against the DNA. TRBV21-1 is flagged as a pseudogene. This CDR3 spans 14 amino acids. CDR3 region: CASSLRDTSETQYF. Written as DNA, the CDR3 is TGTGCCAGCAGCTTGCGGGACACTTCGGAGACCCAGTACTTC.

In this sample, this clonotype turned up many times. V and J are TRBV20-1 and TRBJ2-3, with 10 bases lining up with TRBD2. The CDR3 has 15 amino acids. V was clipped by 0 bases and J by 7 bases; unmatched bases: 7. The germline gives CDR1 DFQATT, CDR2 SNEGSKA (reference sequence). This CDR3 is CSARDRLAGVHTQYF. For the CDR3, the DNA is TGCAGTGCTAGAGATAGGCTAGCGGGGGTACATACGCAGTATTTT.

This clonotype was counted at least ten times. V and J are TRBV3-1 and TRBJ2-7; 8 positions agree with TRBD1. The V segment lost 1 base and the J segment 3 bases; nucleotides outside the gene matches: 5. CDR1 is LGHDT, CDR2 YNNKEL, per germline (reference sequence). The CDR3 has 15 amino acids. Written as DNA, the CDR3 is TGTGCCAGCAGCCAAGGGACGACAGGGGTCTACGAGCAGTACGTC. Residues: CASSQGTTGVYEQYV.